This T cell receptor beta chain is from a study of Tregs in tolerant kidney transplant recipients (dated by TCRdb to the late 2010s). Study-wide context: TCRbeta sequencing was used in the study to identify donor-specific regulatory T cells before combined kidney and bone marrow transplantation, and the identified cells were then tracked after transplant. In 3 healthy controls, several methods of expanding Tregs specific for an allogeneic donor were compared by TCRbeta repertoire sequencing.

Unstimulated Tregs (CD4+CD25+CD127-), CD4+ non-Tregs (CD4+CD25-), CD4 and CD8 cells were FACS-sorted from thawed PBMCs. Healthy control blood was obtained either as purchased buffy coats or from healthy volunteers. Healthy control blood was separated into PBMCs by Ficoll density gradient and cryopreserved, and patient PBMCs were collected both before and after transplant. Genomic DNA was extracted from sorted cells with the QIAGEN DNeasy Blood and Tissue Kit for TCRbeta CDR3 sequencing. High-throughput TCRbeta CDR3 sequencing, which included PCR amplification with bias correction and internal controls, was done commercially through immunoSEQ. In the paper's pipeline: A unique productive TCRbeta sequence was defined by the CDR3 nucleotide sequence when primers matched, and otherwise by the CDR3 amino acid sequence together with the Vbeta and Jbeta genes. To correct for sorting error, sequences found in more than one sorted population at a frequency ratio of 2:1 or less were discarded, and the remaining shared sequences were assigned to the population with the higher frequency. A sequence was defined as donor-reactive if the sequence was expanded at least 5-fold in CFSE-low cells compared with unstimulated cells and had a frequency of at least 0.01% in CFSE-low cells. Jensen-Shannon divergence, calculated on the top 100 TCRbeta sequences ranked by frequency, was used to quantify repertoire divergence. When a sample had multiple sequencing runs, each run was corrected for sorting error separately and the runs were then pooled. The table was pulled from immuneACCESS by TCRdb, which kept in-frame rearrangements only. Such tables lose some clones; where checked, under half of the loss comes from unresolved V genes, and the rest has no known cause. V and J calls plus clone size are reproduced from that table; the DNA served to infer D and trimming. The table for this sample lists 110,000 or so clones; 92% of them were counted only once. The ten biggest clones cover roughly 0.61% of the sample.

The CDR3 spans 13 residues, from the cysteine through the phenylalanine. Only the CDR3 region is kept as DNA, spanning 39 bases read in frame from base 1. From the germline V gene (reference sequence), CDR1 is SGHKS and CDR2 is YYEKEE. At the junction V is shortened by 4 bases and J by 1 base, with 8 bases in between. This clone has a single count. The antigen this receptor binds is unknown. No much larger clonotype is one base removed from it; base qualities were not supplied. General findings and caveats noted by the study authors: Biological reproducibility was not directly assessed, although technical replication error appeared to be minimal. The study was constrained by small patient numbers, and validation of the findings is required in larger populations and under other immunosuppression protocols. Expanding Tregs with activated donor B cells appeared to identify the most biologically relevant and donor-specific TCRbeta repertoire.

The receptor chain draws on TRBV5-5 and TRBJ2-5; TRBD1 is possibly the D segment (6 matching bases). Sequencing input: CD4+ T cells from blood. The clonotype comes from a human donor in good health. The nucleotide sequence reads TGTGCCAGCAGCCCGACAGGCCAAGAGACCCAGTACTTC. This is translated as CASSPTGQETQYF.